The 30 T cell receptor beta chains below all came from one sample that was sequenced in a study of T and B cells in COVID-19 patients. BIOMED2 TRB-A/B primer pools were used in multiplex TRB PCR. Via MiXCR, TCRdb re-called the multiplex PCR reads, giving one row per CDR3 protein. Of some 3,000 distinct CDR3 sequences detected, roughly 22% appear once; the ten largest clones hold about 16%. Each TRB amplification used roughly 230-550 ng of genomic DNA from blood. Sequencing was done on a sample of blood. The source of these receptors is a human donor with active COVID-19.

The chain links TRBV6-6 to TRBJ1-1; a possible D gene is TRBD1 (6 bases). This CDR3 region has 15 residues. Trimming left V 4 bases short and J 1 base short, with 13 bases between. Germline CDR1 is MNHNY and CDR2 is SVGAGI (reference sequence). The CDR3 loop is CASSSLGGRNTEAFF. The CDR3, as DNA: TGTGCCAGCAGTTCACTCGGGGGGCGGAACACTGAAGCTTTCTTT.

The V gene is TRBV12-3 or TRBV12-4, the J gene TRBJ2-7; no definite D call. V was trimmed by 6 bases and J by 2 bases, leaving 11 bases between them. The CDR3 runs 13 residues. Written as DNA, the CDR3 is TGTGCCAGCAGCTTTGCGCAGGCCTACGAGCAGTACTTC. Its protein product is CASSFAQAYEQYF.

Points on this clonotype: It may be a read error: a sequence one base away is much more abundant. CDR3 in DNA: TGTGTCAGCTACCGGGGCAATGAGCAGTTCTTC. This encodes CVSYRGNEQFF. The chain joins TRBV7-9 to TRBJ2-1; D perhaps matches TRBD2 (5 bases). The CDR3 runs to 11 residues. Looked up from germline, CDR1 is SEHNR and CDR2 is FQNEAQ (reference sequence).

CDR3 amino acids: CSALRQRARETQYF. In DNA form, the CDR3 reads TGCAGTGCTCTCCGCCAGCGGGCCCGGGAGACCCAGTACTTC. The rearrangement joins TRBV20-1 to TRBJ2-5, with D possibly TRBD2 on 6 matching bases. The germline V and J ends were trimmed by 5 bases and 5 bases, with 18 bases remaining between them. In germline, CDR1 is DFQATT, CDR2 SNEGSKA (reference sequence). This CDR3 has 14 residues.

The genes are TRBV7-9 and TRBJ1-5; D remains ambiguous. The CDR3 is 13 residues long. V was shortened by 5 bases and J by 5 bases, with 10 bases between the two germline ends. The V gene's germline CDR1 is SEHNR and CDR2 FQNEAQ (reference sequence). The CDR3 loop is CASSRTEDQPQHF. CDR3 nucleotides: TGTGCCAGCAGCAGGACGGAAGATCAGCCCCAGCATTTT. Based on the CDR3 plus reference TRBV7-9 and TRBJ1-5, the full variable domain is DTGVSQNPRHKITKRGQNVTFRCDPISEHNRLYWYRQTLGQGPEFLTYFQNEAQLEKSRLLSDRFSAERPKGSFSTLEIQRTEQGDSAMYLCASSRTEDQPQHFGDGTRLSIL.

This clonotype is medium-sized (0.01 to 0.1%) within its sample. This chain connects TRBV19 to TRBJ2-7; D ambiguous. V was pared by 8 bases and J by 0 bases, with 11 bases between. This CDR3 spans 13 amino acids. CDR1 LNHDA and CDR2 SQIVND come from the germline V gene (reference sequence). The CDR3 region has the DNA TGTGCCAGTGGCGCTAGAAGCTCCTACGAGCAGTACTTC. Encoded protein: CASGARSSYEQYF.

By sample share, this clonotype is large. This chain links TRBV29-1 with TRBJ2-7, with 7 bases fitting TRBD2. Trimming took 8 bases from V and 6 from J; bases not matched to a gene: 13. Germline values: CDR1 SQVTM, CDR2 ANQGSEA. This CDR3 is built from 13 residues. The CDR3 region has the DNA TGCAGCACAAAGACTAGCATATCTTCCGAGCAGTACTTC. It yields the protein CSTKTSISSEQYF.

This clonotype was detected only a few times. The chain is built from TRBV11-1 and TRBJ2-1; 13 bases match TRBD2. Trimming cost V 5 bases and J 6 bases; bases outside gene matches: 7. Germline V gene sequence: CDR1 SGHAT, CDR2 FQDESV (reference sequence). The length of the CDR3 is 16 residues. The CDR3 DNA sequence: TGTGCCAGCAGCATGACTAGCGGGAGGTCCCTCAATGAGCAGTTCTTC. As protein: CASSMTSGRSLNEQFF.

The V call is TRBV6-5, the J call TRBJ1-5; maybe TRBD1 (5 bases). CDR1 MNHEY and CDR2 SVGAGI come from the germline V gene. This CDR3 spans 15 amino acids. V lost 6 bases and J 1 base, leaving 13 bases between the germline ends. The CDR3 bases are TGTGCCAGCAGATTTCGGGGGGAGAGCAATCAGCCCCAGCATTTT. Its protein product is CASRFRGESNQPQHF.

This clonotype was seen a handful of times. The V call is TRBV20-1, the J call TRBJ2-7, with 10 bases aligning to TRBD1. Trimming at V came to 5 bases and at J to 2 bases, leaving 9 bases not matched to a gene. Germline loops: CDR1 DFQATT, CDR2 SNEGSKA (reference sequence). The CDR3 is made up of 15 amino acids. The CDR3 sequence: CSARQTGGSAYEQYF. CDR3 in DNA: TGCAGTGCTCGTCAGACAGGGGGCAGCGCCTACGAGCAGTACTTC.

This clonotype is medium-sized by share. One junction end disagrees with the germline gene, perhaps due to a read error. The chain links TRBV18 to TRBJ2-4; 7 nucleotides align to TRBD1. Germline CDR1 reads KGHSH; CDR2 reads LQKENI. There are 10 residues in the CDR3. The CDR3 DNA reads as TGTGCCAGCTCACCGGGACAGTTTGGCTTC. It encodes CASSPGQFGF. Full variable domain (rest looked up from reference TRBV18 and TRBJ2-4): NAGVMQNPRHLVRRRGQEARLRCSPMKGHSHVYWYRQLPEEGLKFMVYLQKENIIDESGMPKERFSAEFPKEGPSILRIQQVVRGDSAAYFCASSPGQFGFGAGTRLSVL.

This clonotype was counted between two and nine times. The CDR3 bases are TGCAGTGCTGCTCCGATGTTAGGACAGGGAATTGTTAATTCACCCCTCCACTTT. It codes for CSAAPMLGQGIVNSPLHF. The chain employs TRBV20-1 and TRBJ1-6, with 8 bases lining up with TRBD1. Germline CDR1 is DFQATT and CDR2 is SNEGSKA (reference sequence). CDR3 size: 18 residues. V lost 5 bases to trimming and J lost 6 bases; unmatched junction nucleotides: 18.

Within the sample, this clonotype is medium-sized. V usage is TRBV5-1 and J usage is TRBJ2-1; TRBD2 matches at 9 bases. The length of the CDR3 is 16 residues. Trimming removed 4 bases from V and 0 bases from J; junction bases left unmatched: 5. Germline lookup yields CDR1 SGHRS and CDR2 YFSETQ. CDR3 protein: CASSAISGSSYNEQFF. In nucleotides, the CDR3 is TGCGCCAGCAGCGCAATTAGCGGGAGCTCCTACAATGAGCAGTTCTTC.

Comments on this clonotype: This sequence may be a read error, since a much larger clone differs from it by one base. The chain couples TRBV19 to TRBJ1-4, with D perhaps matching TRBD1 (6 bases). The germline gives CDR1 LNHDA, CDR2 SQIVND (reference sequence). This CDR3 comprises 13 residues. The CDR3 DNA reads TGTGCCAGTAGAATGGGGGCGGGTGAAAAACTGTATTTT. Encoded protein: CASRMGAGEKLYF.

CDR3 DNA: TGTGCCAGCAGGACGGGACTAGCGGGGCCAGATACGCAGTATTTT. Translated, it gives CASRTGLAGPDTQYF. This sequence joins TRBV6-5 and TRBJ2-3, with 13 nucleotides matching TRBD2. Germline CDR1 reads MNHEY; CDR2 reads SVGAGI. The V gene end was trimmed by 6 bases and the J gene end by 4 bases; junction bases not matched to a gene: 4. CDR3 size: 15 residues.

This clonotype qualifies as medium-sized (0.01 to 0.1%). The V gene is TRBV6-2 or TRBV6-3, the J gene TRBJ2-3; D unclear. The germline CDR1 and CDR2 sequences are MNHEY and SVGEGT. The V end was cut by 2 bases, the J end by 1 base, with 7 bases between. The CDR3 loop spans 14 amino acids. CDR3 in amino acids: CASSYGTGTDTQYF. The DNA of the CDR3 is TGTGCCAGCAGTTACGGTACTGGCACAGATACGCAGTATTTT.

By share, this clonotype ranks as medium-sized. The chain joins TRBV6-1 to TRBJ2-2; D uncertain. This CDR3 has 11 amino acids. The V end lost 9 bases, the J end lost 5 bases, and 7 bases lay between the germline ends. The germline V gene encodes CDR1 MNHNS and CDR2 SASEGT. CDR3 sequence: CASILTGELFF. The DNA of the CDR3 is TGTGCCAGTATACTTACCGGGGAGCTGTTTTTT.

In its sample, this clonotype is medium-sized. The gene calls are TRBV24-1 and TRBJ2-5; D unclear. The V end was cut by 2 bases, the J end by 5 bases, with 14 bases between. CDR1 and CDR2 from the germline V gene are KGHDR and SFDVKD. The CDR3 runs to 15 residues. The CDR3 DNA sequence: TGTGCCACCAGTGATTGGGGAACCGAGACGGAGACCCAGTACTTC. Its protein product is CATSDWGTETETQYF.

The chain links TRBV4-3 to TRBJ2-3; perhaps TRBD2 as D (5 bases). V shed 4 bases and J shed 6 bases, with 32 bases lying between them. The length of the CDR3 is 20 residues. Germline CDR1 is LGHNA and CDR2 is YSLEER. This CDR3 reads CASSPYLVGSGSAGGDTQYF. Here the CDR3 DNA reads TGCGCCAGCAGCCCGTATCTGGTGGGCAGCGGTTCGGCGGGCGGGGATACGCAGTATTTT.

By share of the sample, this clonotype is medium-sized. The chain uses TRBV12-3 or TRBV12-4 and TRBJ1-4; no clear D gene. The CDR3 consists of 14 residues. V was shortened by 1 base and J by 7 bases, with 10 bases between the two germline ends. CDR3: CASSLGASVEKLFF. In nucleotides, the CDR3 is TGTGCCAGCAGTTTAGGTGCCTCGGTTGAAAAACTGTTTTTT.

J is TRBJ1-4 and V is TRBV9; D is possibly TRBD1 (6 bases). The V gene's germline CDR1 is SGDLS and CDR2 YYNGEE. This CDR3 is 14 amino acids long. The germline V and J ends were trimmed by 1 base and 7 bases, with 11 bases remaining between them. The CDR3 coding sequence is TGTGCCAGCAGCGTACACGGAGGGGGTGAAAAACTGTTTTTT. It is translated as CASSVHGGGEKLFF.

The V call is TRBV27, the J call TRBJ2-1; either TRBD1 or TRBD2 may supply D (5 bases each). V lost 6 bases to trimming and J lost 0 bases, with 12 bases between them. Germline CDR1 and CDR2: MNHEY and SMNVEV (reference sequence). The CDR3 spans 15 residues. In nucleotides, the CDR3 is TGTGCCAGCAGCCTCCGGGACGGCTCCTACAATGAGCAGTTCTTC. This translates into CASSLRDGSYNEQFF.

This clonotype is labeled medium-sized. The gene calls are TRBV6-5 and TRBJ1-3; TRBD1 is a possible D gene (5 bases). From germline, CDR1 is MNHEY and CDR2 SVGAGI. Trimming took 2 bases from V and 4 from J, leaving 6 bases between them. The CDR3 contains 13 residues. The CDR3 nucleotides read TGTGCCAGCAGTTACAGGGACGGAAACACCATATATTTT. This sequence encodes CASSYRDGNTIYF.

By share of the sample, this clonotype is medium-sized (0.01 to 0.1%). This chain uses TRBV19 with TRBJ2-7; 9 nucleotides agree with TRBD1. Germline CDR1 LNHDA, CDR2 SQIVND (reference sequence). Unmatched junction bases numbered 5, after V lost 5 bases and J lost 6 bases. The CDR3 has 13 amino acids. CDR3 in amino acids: CASSRTGVGEQYF. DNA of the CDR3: TGTGCCAGTAGTCGGACAGGGGTGGGCGAGCAGTACTTC.

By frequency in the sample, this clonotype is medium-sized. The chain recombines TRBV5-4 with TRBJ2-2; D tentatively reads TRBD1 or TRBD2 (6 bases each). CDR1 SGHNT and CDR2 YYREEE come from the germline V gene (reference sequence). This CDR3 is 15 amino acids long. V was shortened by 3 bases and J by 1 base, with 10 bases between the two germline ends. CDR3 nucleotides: TGTGCCAGCAGCTGGAAGGGGGGGAACACCGGGGAGCTGTTTTTT. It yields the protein CASSWKGGNTGELFF.

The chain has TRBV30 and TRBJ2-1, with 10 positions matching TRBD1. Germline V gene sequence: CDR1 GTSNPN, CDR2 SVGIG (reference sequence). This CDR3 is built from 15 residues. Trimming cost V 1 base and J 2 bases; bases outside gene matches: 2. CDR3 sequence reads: CAWSGTGGAYNEQFF. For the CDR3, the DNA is TGTGCCTGGAGTGGGACAGGGGGGGCCTACAATGAGCAGTTCTTC.

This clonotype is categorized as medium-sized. DNA of the CDR3: TGTGCCAGCAGTTACTTAAGGACAGGGCCGTTACCAACCTACGAGCAGTACTTC. This codes for CASSYLRTGPLPTYEQYF. The chain links TRBV6-5 to TRBJ2-7; TRBD1 matches 8 bases. This CDR3 has 18 residues. Germline values: CDR1 MNHEY, CDR2 SVGAGI. Losses at the gene ends were 1 base for V and 2 bases for J; bases not matched to a gene: 13.

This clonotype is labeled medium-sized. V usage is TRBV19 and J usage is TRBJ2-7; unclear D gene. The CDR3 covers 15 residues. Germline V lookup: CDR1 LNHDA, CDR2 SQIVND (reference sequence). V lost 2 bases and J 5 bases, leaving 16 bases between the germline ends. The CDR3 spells CASSIKRIGTHEQYF. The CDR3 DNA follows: TGTGCCAGTAGTATAAAACGGATCGGCACCCACGAGCAGTACTTC.

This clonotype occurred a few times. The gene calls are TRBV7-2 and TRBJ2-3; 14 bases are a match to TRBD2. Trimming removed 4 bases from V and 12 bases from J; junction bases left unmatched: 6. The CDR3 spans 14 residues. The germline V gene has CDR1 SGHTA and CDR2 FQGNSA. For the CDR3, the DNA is TGTGCCAGCAGCTCGGGACTAGCGGGAGACGCACAGTATTTT. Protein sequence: CASSSGLAGDAQYF.

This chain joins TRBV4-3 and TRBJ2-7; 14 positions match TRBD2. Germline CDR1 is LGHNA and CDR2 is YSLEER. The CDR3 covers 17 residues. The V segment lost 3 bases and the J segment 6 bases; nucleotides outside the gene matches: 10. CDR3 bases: TGCGCCAGCAGCCAGACCGCCGGGACTAGCGGGAGAGGCGAGCAGTACTTC. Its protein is CASSQTAGTSGRGEQYF.